This T cell receptor (beta chain) comes out of a study of cytomegalovirus exposure and HLA in healthy donors. For the study at large: Caucasian-associated ancestry cluster membership applied to approximately 80% of 300 to 450 genotyped donors. Whole-study findings and limits: TCR beta chains associated with HLA were, in a later analysis, more clonally expanded than equally common others. Earlier results showed most TCR beta V segments being productive about 87% or about 30% of the time.

Researchers ran the PCR with 60 Vbeta and 13 Jbeta primers. TCRdb's copy holds only in-frame clones and misses some; the assay was immunoSEQ multiplex PCR. In the table there are approximately 24,000 clones, 55% to 75% of which are singletons. Remarks on this clone: As yet, its antigen is unknown.

All the people who gave samples were healthy bone marrow donors. The CDR3 consists of 14 residues. The germline V gene has CDR1 MDHEN and CDR2 SYDVKM. The V end was cut by 5 bases, the J end by 1 base, with 11 bases between. V is TRBV28 and J is TRBJ1-2; no firm D call. This TCR came from a woman aged 50 to 60 in good health and CMV-seronegative. The specimen sequenced was PBMCs. The CDR3 DNA sequence: TGTGCCAGCAGTCCGAACAGTCTTAACTATGGCTACACCTTC. The encoded protein is CASSPNSLNYGYTF.